The 15 T cell receptor beta chains below come from one sample, sequenced in a study of cytomegalovirus exposure and HLA in healthy donors. PCR employed 60 Vbeta and 13 Jbeta primers. Measured with immunoSEQ multiplex PCR; TCRdb has only the in-frame clones, and not every one. The sample lists 110,000 or so clones, 80% to 85% occurring once. Material: PBMCs. The receptors here all came from a man aged 30 to 45 in good health and CMV-seropositive.

This sequence joins TRBV30 and TRBJ1-2, with TRBD1 matching 7 bases. The CDR3 runs 14 residues. The germline gives CDR1 GTSNPN, CDR2 SVGIG (reference sequence). Trimming took 4 bases from V and 8 from J; bases not matched to a gene: 13. CDR3 sequence reads: CAWMAGQPQRGYTF. CDR3 nucleotides: TGTGCCTGGATGGCGGGACAGCCCCAGAGAGGCTACACCTTC.

The chain has TRBV19 and TRBJ1-4, with 10 bases matching TRBD1. CDR1 and CDR2 from the germline V gene are LNHDA and SQIVND (reference sequence). V shed 6 bases and J 8 bases; nucleotides not matched to a gene: 9. The CDR3 loop spans 15 amino acids. The CDR3 loop reads CASRLRDRGYEKLFF. The CDR3 bases are TGTGCCAGTAGGCTCCGGGACAGGGGTTACGAAAAACTGTTTTTT.

J is TRBJ1-2 and V is TRBV19; TRBD1 might be the D (6 bases). Per germline, CDR1 LNHDA and CDR2 SQIVND (reference sequence). The length of the CDR3 is 17 residues. The V and J ends lost 3 bases and 7 bases respectively, with 24 bases between them. In nucleotides, the CDR3 is TGTGCCAGTAGTATCCTAGCTGGGGACACGGTCGGAACTGGCTACACCTTC. This translates into CASSILAGDTVGTGYTF.

The chain couples TRBV15 to TRBJ1-5; D unclear. Trimming removed 3 bases at V and 8 bases at J, with 14 bases between. The CDR3 is 14 residues long. Germline CDR1 reads LNHNV; CDR2 reads YYDKDF (reference sequence). CDR3 in amino acids: CATSRNSGGEPQHF. The CDR3 bases are TGTGCCACCAGCAGGAACAGCGGCGGGGAGCCCCAGCATTTT.

The chain employs TRBV4-1 and TRBJ2-7, with 8 bases matching TRBD1. V lost 4 bases to trimming and J lost 5 bases; unmatched junction nucleotides: 10. The CDR3 length is 15 residues. Germline CDR1 MGHRA, CDR2 YSYEKL. The CDR3: CASSLGGRGLDEQYF. CDR3 nucleotides: TGCGCCAGCAGCCTGGGGGGCAGGGGGCTCGACGAGCAGTACTTC.

The V gene is TRBV18, the J gene TRBJ2-7; TRBD1 matches 11 bases. CDR1 and CDR2 (germline): KGHSH, LQKENI. After removal of 7 bases from V and 8 bases from J, the junction contained 4 bases not matched to a gene. The CDR3 covers 12 residues. The CDR3 DNA sequence: TGTGCCAGCTACCGGGACAGGGGGAAGCAGTACTTC. It codes for CASYRDRGKQYF.

This clone has only one observation. The chain joins TRBV5-1 to TRBJ1-4, with 9 bases that match TRBD1. The CDR3 is made up of 15 amino acids. V shed 4 bases, J shed 3 bases, and the junction held 4 bases outside the gene matches. The germline CDR1 and CDR2 sequences are SGHRS and YFSETQ. The CDR3: CASSGQGQSNEKLFF. The CDR3 bases are TGCGCCAGCAGCGGACAGGGGCAATCTAATGAAAAACTGTTTTTT.

The chain has TRBV28 and TRBJ1-2; weak D call: TRBD1 (6 bases). The CDR3 runs 12 residues. V was clipped by 3 bases and J by 4 bases, with 6 bases between them. The germline gives CDR1 MDHEN, CDR2 SYDVKM. The CDR3 coding sequence is TGTGCCAGCAGTTTGACAGGCTATGGCTACACCTTC. This translates into CASSLTGYGYTF.

This clone was seen only a few times. The chain couples TRBV5-4 to TRBJ2-5; 7 bases map to TRBD1. The end of the DNA aligns better with TRBJ2-7, so the J call may be wrong. The CDR3 is 14 amino acids. Germline values: CDR1 SGHNT, CDR2 YYREEE (reference sequence). CDR3 DNA sequence: TGTGCCAGCAGCCTGGACAGGCGGTCCTACGAGCAGTACTTC. This encodes CASSLDRRSYEQYF.

This rearrangement joins TRBV5-1 to TRBJ2-7; D is unresolved. Between the trimmed V and J ends, which lost 3 bases and 5 bases, there was a span of 9 bases. In germline, CDR1 is SGHRS, CDR2 YFSETQ. This CDR3 has 12 amino acids. CDR3 loop: CASSSKSDEQYF. DNA of the CDR3: TGCGCCAGCAGCTCGAAGTCGGACGAGCAGTACTTC.

The V and J genes are TRBV27 and TRBJ2-5; tentative D call: TRBD1 (5 bases). TRBJ2-7 matches the DNA end more closely, so the J call is doubtful. Germline V gene lookup returns CDR1 MNHEY and CDR2 SMNVEV (reference sequence). CDR3 length: 16 residues. The CDR3 here is CASSLRGSGISYEQYF. CDR3 coding DNA: TGTGCCAGCAGTTTAAGGGGCAGTGGGATTTCCTACGAGCAGTACTTC.

V gene TRBV2 combines with J gene TRBJ2-5, with D perhaps matching TRBD2 (6 bases). Germline assignment: CDR1 SNHLY and CDR2 FYNNEI. Between the trimmed V and J ends, which lost 6 bases and 4 bases, there was a span of 15 bases. This CDR3 is 14 amino acids long. CDR3 bases: TGTGCCAGCAGGGGGATGGGACTCGTAGAGACCCAGTACTTC. It specifies CASRGMGLVETQYF. Looking up the rest from reference TRBV2 and TRBJ2-5 gives the full variable domain: EPEVTQTPSHQVTQMGQEVILRCVPISNHLYFYWYRQILGQKVEFLVSFYNNEISEKSEIFDDQFSVERPDGSNFTLKIRSTKLEDSAMYFCASRGMGLVETQYFGPGTRLLVL.

This rearrangement joins TRBV9 to TRBJ2-2, with D possibly TRBD2 on 6 matching bases. V lost 0 bases to trimming and J lost 6 bases, with 12 bases between them. In germline, CDR1 is SGDLS, CDR2 YYNGEE. This CDR3 is built from 15 residues. The DNA for the CDR3 is TGTGCCAGCAGCGTAGGGAGGGCCGGGTCCGGGGAGCTGTTTTTT. This sequence encodes CASSVGRAGSGELFF.

The chain combines TRBV4-1 with TRBJ1-1, with D uncertain. There are 16 residues in the CDR3. Trimming removed 0 bases at V and 5 bases at J, with 16 bases between. CDR1 and CDR2 from the germline V gene are MGHRA and YSYEKL. The CDR3 DNA reads TGCGCCAGCAGCCAAGATCCGGGAAGGGCTTGGACTGAAGCTTTCTTT. Its protein is CASSQDPGRAWTEAFF.

The CDR3 DNA reads as TGTGCCAGCAGCTTAGCTTGGGGGGGCCACAATGAGCAGTTCTTC. Translating it yields CASSLAWGGHNEQFF. The V and J genes are TRBV11-1 and TRBJ2-1; TRBD2 might be the D (7 bases). Germline values: CDR1 SGHAT, CDR2 FQDESV (reference sequence). With 0 bases removed from V and 5 bases from J, the gap between germline ends came to 11 bases. This CDR3 is 15 amino acids long.